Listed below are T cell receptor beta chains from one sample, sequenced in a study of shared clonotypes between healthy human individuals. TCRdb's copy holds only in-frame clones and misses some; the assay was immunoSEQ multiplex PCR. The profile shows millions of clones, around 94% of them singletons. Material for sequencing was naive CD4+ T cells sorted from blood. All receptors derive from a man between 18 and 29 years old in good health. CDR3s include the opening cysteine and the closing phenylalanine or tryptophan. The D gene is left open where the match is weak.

CDR3 DNA: TGTGCCAGCGACGCGTCGAGCACTGAAGCTTTCTTT; CDR3 protein: CASDASSTEAFF; V gene: TRBV28; D gene: NA; J gene: TRBJ1-1
CDR3 DNA: TGTGCCAGTAGTATAATCAGCGGGAGCGGTGAGCAGTACTTC; CDR3 protein: CASSIISGSGEQYF; V gene: TRBV19; D gene: TRBD2; J gene: TRBJ2-7
CDR3 DNA: TGTGCCAGCAGCAAAATACCGGGGGGTGCCAAAAACATTCAGTACTTC; CDR3 protein: CASSKIPGGAKNIQYF; V gene: TRBV2; D gene: TRBD2; J gene: TRBJ2-4
CDR3 DNA: TGTGCCAGCAGCTTCGTTACCCAAGAGCAGTTCTTC; CDR3 protein: CASSFVTQEQFF; V gene: TRBV5-4; D gene: NA; J gene: TRBJ2-1
CDR3 DNA: TGTGCTAGCAGCTTACACAGGGGGTCCTACGAGCAGTACTTC; CDR3 protein: CASSLHRGSYEQYF; V gene: TRBV7-7; D gene: TRBD1; J gene: TRBJ2-7
CDR3 DNA: TGTGCCAGCAGTGGCCAGCCTCCCTTTAGGGATACGCAGTATTTT; CDR3 protein: CASSGQPPFRDTQYF; V gene: TRBV2; D gene: NA; J gene: TRBJ2-3
CDR3 DNA: TGTGCCAGCAGCCCCAGGATTATGGAGCAGTACTTC; CDR3 protein: CASSPRIMEQYF; V gene: TRBV7-9; D gene: NA; J gene: TRBJ2-7
CDR3 DNA: TGTGCCAGCAGCCGCGGGGGGGGCGCTGGGCACGAGCAGTACTTC; CDR3 protein: CASSRGGGAGHEQYF; V gene: TRBV5-4; D gene: TRBD2; J gene: TRBJ2-7
CDR3 DNA: TGTGCCACCCACGGGGGCTCTAACCTTTTGGAGCAGTACTTC; CDR3 protein: CATHGGSNLLEQYF; V gene: TRBV28; D gene: NA; J gene: TRBJ2-7
CDR3 DNA: TGTGCCAGTATCATCCTCCCGGGGGGGGAGCAGTACTTC; CDR3 protein: CASIILPGGEQYF; V gene: TRBV2; D gene: TRBD2; J gene: TRBJ2-7